This TCR beta chain was recovered during a study of beta chain features in type 1 diabetes. The overall study: Cell yields, gender and age were comparable in patients and healthy donors. The number of sorted cells examined across all samples was 107,917,701.

This clone was seen a handful of times. Its antigen is still unknown. Markers CD45RO/CCR7/CD25/CD127/CD95/CD27 served to sort CD4+ naive, central memory, regulatory and stem cell-like memory cells. Sequencing targeted expressed TCRB transcripts, as all isolated RNA had been reverse transcribed. Profiling relied on immunoSEQ multiplex PCR, and the TCRdb table lists in-frame clones only, not all of them. The repertoire holds 250,000 to 300,000 clones, with roughly an eighth as singletons. CDR3 size: 16 residues. The germline CDR1 and CDR2 sequences are GTSNPN and SVGIG (reference sequence). V lost 0 bases to trimming and J lost 2 bases, with 13 bases between them. Study conclusions and caveats: PCR might favor shorter templates, but any such skew would affect patients and controls equally. In all four CD4+ subsets, TCRB CDR3 length was significantly, moderately reduced in type 1 diabetes.

This chain connects TRBV30 to TRBJ2-2; the D is unclear. This TCR derives from a man younger than 45 with type 1 diabetes. The source material was naive CD4+ T cells from blood. CDR3 in DNA: TGTGCCTGGAGTGTGCCCCGAGCAATAAACACCGGGGAGCTGTTTTTT. Amino acids: CAWSVPRAINTGELFF.